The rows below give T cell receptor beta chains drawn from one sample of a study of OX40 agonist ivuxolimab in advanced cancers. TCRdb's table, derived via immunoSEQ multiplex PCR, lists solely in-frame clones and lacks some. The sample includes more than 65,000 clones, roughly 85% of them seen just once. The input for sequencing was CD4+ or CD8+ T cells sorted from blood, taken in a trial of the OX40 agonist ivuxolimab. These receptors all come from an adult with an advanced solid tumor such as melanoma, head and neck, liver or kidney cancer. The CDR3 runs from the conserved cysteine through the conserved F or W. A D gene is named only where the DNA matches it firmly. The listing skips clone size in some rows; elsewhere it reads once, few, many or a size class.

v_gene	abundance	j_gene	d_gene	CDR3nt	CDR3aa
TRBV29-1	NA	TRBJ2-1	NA	TGCAGCGTTGAAACCGGGTCCTACAATGAGCAGTTCTTC	CSVETGSYNEQFF
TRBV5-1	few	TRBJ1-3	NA	TGCGCCAGCAGCTCGGGCGGAATCACTGGAAACACCATATATTTT	CASSSGGITGNTIYF
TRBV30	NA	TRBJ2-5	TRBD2	TGTGCCTGGAGTGGGGGGGGGAGTCGAGAGACCCAGTACTTC	CAWSGGGSRETQYF
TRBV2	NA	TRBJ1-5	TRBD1	TGTGCCAGCAGTCTCGGACAGGGCAATCAGCCCCAGCATTTT	CASSLGQGNQPQHF
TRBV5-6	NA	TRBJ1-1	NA	TGTGCCAGCAGCTTGGCCCCCGCTGAAGCTTTCTTT	CASSLAPAEAFF
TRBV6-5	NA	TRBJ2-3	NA	TGTGCCAGCAGTTACTCAAACAGGGGGGGGGATACGCAGTATTTT	CASSYSNRGGDTQYF
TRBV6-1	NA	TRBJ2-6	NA	TGTGCCAGCACCGTGCGCTCTGGGGCCAACGTCCTGACTTTC	CASTVRSGANVLTF
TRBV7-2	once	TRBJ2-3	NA	TGTGCCAGCAGCCTAGGGACTAGCACAGATACGCAGTATTTT	CASSLGTSTDTQYF
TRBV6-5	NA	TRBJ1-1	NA	TGTGCCAGCAGTTACGCACTGGGTTCGAGACCGAAAGCTTTCTTT	CASSYALGSRPKAFF
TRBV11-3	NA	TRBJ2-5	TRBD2	TGTGCCAGCAGCTTGGGACTAGCGGAACAAGAGACCCAGTACTTC	CASSLGLAEQETQYF
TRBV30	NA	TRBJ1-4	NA	TGTGCCTGGAGCGGAAGGGAGAGGGACCTTAATGAAAAACTGTTTTTT	CAWSGRERDLNEKLFF
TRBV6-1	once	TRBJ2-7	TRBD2	TGTGCCAGCAGTTCGACGGGAGGGGACCACGAGCAGTACTTC	CASSSTGGDHEQYF
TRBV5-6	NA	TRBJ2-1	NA	TGTGCCAGCAGCTTGTTGGATGAGCAGTTCTTC	CASSLLDEQFF
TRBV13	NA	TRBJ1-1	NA	TGTGCCAGCAGGGATAGTCGCACTGAAGCTTTCTTT	CASRDSRTEAFF
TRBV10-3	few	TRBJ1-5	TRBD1	TGTGCCGCGCGACAGGGGTCCCTGGATCAGCCCCAGCATTTT	CAARQGSLDQPQHF
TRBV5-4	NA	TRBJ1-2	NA	TGTGCCAGCAGCCTCCTTTTCTCGCAGAACAACTATGGCTACACCTTC	CASSLLFSQNNYGYTF
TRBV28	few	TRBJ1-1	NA	TGTGCCAGCAGTCGGGGGGCGGGGACTGAAGCTTTCTTT	CASSRGAGTEAFF
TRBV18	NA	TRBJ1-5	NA	TGTGCCAGCTCACTTCGTCGAGCCCCGGCGAATCAGCCCCAGCATTTT	CASSLRRAPANQPQHF
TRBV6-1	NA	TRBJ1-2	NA	TGTGCCAGCAGCGAACCGGGACGTAGTCAATTTTATGGCTACACCTTC	CASSEPGRSQFYGYTF
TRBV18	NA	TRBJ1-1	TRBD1	TGTGCCAGCTCACCCGGGACAGTCTCGAACACTGAAGCTTTCTTT	CASSPGTVSNTEAFF
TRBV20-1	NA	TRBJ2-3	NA	TGCAGTGCTAGTCCGGGGGATACGCAGTATTTT	CSASPGDTQYF
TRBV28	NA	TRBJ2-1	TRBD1	TGTGCCAGCAGTTCAGGGGGCTTTGATGGGGATGAGCAGTTCTTC	CASSSGGFDGDEQFF
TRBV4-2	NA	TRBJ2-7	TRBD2	TGTGCCAGCAGCGACACTAGCGGGAGCTACGAGCAGTACTTC	CASSDTSGSYEQYF
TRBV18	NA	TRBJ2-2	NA	TGTGCCAGCTCACCAAGGTCTGGCGGGGAGCTGTTTTTT	CASSPRSGGELFF
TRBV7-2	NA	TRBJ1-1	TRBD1	TGTGCCAGCAGCTCGACAGGGGTGTACGCTGAAGCTTTCTTT	CASSSTGVYAEAFF
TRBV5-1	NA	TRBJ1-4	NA	TGCGCCAGCAGCCCGGGAGGGGTTAGCGGTGAAAAACTGTTTTTT	CASSPGGVSGEKLFF
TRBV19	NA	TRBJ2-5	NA	TGTGCCAGTAGGGGTCAGGGAGTTCAGGAGACCCAGTACTTC	CASRGQGVQETQYF
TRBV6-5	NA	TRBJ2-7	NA	TGTGCCAGCAGTTACTCGAGTGGGGAGCAGTACTTC	CASSYSSGEQYF
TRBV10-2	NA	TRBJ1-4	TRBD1	TGCGCCAGCAGTCCACGGACAGGGGATGATGAAAAACTGTTTTTT	CASSPRTGDDEKLFF
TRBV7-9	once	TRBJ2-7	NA	TGTGCCAGCAGCTTAGTGGGCTACGAGCAGTACTTC	CASSLVGYEQYF
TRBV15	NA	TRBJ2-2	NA	TGTGCCACCAGCAGGGGGGAGCACACCGGGGAGCTGTTTTTT	CATSRGEHTGELFF
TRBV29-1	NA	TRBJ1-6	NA	TGCAGCGTGGCTAGGTCGGAAGGTTCACCCCTCCACTTT	CSVARSEGSPLHF
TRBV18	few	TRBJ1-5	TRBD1	TGTGCCAGCCGACAGGGTACCAATCAGCCCCAGCATTTT	CASRQGTNQPQHF
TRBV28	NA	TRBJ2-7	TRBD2	TGTGCCAGCAAGGCTAGCGGATCCTACGAGCAGTACTTC	CASKASGSYEQYF
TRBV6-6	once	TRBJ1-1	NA	TGTGCCAGCAGTTCTACCCAACAGGGGAACACTGAAGCTTTCTTT	CASSSTQQGNTEAFF
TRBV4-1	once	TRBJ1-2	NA	TGCGCCAGCAGCCAAGATCTGGCCGGCACGATGAGCTATGGCTACACCTTC	CASSQDLAGTMSYGYTF
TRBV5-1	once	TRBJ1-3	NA	TGCGCCAGCAGCCTGGGACTAACCGGAGGCACCATATATTTT	CASSLGLTGGTIYF
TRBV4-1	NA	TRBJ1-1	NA	TGCGCCAGCAGCCCCCGCAAGGGAGGTTCGAGCACTGAAGCTTTCTTT	CASSPRKGGSSTEAFF
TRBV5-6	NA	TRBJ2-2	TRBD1	TGTGCCAGCAGCCTTGGGACAGGGGGCAGGACCGGGGAGCTGTTTTTT	CASSLGTGGRTGELFF
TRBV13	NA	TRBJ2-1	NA	TGTGCCAGCAGCTCCAGAAATGAGCAGTTCTTC	CASSSRNEQFF
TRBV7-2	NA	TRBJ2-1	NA	TGTGCCAGCACCCGTGAGGGGAGGAAACAGTTCTTC	CASTREGRKQFF
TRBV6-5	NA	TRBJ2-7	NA	TGTGCCAGCAGCCCGACGGGCCCCTACGAGCAGTACTTC	CASSPTGPYEQYF
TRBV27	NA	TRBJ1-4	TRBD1	TGTGCCAGCAGCCCTCCCCTGAGACAGGGAAATGAAAAACTGTTTTTT	CASSPPLRQGNEKLFF
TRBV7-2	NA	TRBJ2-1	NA	TGTGCCAGCAGCCCAACATACAATGAGCAGTTCTTC	CASSPTYNEQFF
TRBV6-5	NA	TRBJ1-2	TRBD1	TGTGCCAGCAGTTCAACGACAGGGAAGTTCAATGGCTACACCTTC	CASSSTTGKFNGYTF
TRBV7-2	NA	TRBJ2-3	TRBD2	TGTGCCAGCAGCCCAGGACTAGGCGGGACAGATACGCAGTATTTT	CASSPGLGGTDTQYF
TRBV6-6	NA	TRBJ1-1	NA	TGTGCCAGCAGTTACTCGAGGGAAGGGTCCACTGAAGCTTTCTTT	CASSYSREGSTEAFF
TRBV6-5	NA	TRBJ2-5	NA	TGTGCCAGCAGTTACTCGTCGGGGGAGACCCAGTACTTC	CASSYSSGETQYF
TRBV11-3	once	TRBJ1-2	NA	TGTGCCAGCAGCTCCCGGGGGGGGGCCCACTATGGCTACACCTTC	CASSSRGGAHYGYTF
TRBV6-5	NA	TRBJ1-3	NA	TGTGCCAGCAGTTCCGTAGGACCCCTCTCTGGAAACACCATATATTTT	CASSSVGPLSGNTIYF
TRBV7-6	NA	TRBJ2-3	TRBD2	TGTGCCAGCAGCTCCATCTTTAGCGGGGGGGACACAGATACGCAGTATTTT	CASSSIFSGGDTDTQYF
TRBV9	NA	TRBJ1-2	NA	TGTGCCAGCAGCCCGCGGGACACCCAAACCTATGGCTACACCTTC	CASSPRDTQTYGYTF
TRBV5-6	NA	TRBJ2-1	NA	TGTGCCAGCAGCTTCAGACCCTACAATGAGCAGTTCTTC	CASSFRPYNEQFF
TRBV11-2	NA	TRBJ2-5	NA	TGTGCCAGCAGCGCGCCGCACGGGATCCAAGAGACCCAGTACTTC	CASSAPHGIQETQYF
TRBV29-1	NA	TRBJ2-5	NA	TGCAGCGTTGATTCGCAGCAAGAGACCCAGTACTTC	CSVDSQQETQYF